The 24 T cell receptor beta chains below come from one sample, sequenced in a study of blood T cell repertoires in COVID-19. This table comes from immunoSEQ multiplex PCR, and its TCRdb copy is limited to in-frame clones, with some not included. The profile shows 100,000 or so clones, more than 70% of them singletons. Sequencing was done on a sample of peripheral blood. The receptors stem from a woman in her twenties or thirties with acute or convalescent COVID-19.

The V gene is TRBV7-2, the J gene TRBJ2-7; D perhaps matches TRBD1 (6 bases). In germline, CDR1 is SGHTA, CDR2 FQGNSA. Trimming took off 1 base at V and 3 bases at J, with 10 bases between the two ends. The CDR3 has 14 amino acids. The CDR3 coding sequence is TGTGCCAGCAGCTTAGTCCCAGGGGACTACGAGCAGTACTTC. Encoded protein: CASSLVPGDYEQYF. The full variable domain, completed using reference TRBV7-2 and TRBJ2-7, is GAGVSQSPSNKVTEKGKDVELRCDPISGHTALYWYRQSLGQGLEFLIYFQGNSAPDKSGLPSDRFSAERTGGSVSTLTIQRTQQEDSAVYLCASSLVPGDYEQYFGPGTRLTVT.

The CDR3 loop is CASSYDQGSAPLHF. The CDR3 DNA reads TGTGCCAGCAGTTACGACCAGGGATCGGCACCCCTCCACTTT. The V call is TRBV6-6, the J call TRBJ1-6; tentatively, D is TRBD1 (5 bases). Germline-derived CDR1 and CDR2 are MNHNY and SVGAGI (reference sequence). This CDR3 region has 14 residues. V was trimmed by 2 bases and J by 11 bases, leaving 13 bases between them.

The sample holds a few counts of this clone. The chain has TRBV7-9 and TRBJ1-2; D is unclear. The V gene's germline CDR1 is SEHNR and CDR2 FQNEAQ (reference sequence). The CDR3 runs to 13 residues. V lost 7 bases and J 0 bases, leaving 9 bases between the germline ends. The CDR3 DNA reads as TGTGCCAGCAATGAGGGTTCTAACTATGGCTACACCTTC. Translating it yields CASNEGSNYGYTF.

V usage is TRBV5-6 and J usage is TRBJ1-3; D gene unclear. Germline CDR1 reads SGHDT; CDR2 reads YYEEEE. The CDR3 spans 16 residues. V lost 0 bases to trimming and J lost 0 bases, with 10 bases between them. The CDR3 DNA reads TGTGCCAGCAGCTTGGCGACATTTATCTCTGGAAACACCATATATTTT. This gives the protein CASSLATFISGNTIYF.

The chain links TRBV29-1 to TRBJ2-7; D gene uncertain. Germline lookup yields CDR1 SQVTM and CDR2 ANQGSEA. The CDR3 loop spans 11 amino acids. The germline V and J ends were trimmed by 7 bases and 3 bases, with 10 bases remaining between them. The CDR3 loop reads CSALTVYEQYF. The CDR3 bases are TGCAGCGCCTTAACAGTCTACGAGCAGTACTTC.

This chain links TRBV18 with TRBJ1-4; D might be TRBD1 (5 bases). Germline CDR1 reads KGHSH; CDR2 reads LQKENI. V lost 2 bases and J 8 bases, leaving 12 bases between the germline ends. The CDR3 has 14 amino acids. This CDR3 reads CASSPIQGGEKLFF. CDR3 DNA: TGTGCCAGCTCACCAATTCAGGGAGGAGAAAAACTGTTTTTT.

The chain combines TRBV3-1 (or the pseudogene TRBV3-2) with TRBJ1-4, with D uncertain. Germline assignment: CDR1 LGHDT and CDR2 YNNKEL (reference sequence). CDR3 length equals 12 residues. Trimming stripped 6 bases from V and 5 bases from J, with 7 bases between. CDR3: CASRSVNEKLFF. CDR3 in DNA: TGTGCCAGCAGATCGGTAAATGAAAAACTGTTTTTT.

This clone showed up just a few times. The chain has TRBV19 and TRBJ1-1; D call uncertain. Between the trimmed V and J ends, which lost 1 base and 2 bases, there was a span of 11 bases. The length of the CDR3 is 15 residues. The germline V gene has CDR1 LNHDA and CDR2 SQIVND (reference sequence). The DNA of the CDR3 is TGTGCCAGTAGTATAGGGCACGTAATTAACACTGAAGCTTTCTTT. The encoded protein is CASSIGHVINTEAFF.

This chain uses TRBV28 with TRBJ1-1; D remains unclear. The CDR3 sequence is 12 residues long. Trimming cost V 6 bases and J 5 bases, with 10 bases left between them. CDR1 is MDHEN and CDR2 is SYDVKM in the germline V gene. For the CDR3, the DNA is TGTGCCAGCAGGGAGGCTGGTACTGAAGCTTTCTTT. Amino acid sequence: CASREAGTEAFF.

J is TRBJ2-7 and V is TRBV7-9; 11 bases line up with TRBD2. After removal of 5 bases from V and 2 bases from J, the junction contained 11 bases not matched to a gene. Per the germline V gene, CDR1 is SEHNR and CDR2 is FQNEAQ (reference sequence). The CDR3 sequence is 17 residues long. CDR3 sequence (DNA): TGTGCCAGCAGCATCTCTCTCACTAGCGGGGGCACCTACGAGCAGTACTTC. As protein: CASSISLTSGGTYEQYF.

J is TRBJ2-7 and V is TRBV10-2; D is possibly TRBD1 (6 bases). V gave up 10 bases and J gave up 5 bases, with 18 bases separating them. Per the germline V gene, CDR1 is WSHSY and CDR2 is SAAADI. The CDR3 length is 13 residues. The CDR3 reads CATTNRVENEQYF. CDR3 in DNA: TGCGCCACCACCAACAGGGTCGAGAACGAGCAGTACTTC.

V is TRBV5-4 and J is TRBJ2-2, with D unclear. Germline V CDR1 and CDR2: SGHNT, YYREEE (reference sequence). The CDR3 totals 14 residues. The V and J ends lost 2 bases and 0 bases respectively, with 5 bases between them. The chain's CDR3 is CASSFSANTGELFF. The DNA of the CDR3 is TGTGCCAGCAGCTTTTCAGCGAACACCGGGGAGCTGTTTTTT. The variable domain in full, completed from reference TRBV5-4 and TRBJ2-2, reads ETGVTQSPTHLIKTRGQQVTLRCSSQSGHNTVSWYQQALGQGPQFIFQYYREEENGRGNFPPRFSGLQFPNYSSELNVNALELDDSALYLCASSFSANTGELFFGEGSRLTVL.

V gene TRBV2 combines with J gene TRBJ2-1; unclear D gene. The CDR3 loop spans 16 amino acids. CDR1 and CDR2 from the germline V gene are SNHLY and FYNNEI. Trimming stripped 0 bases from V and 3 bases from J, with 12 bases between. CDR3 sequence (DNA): TGTGCCAGCAGTGAAGCATGGCGCGGCCACTACAATGAGCAGTTCTTC. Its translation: CASSEAWRGHYNEQFF.

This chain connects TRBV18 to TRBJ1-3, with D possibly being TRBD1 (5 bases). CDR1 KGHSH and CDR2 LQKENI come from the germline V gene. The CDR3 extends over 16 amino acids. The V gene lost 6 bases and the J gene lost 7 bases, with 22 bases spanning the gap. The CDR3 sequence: CASSPGGGISDNTIYF. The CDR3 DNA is TGTGCCAGCTCCCCTGGGGGAGGCATCTCCGATAACACCATATATTTT. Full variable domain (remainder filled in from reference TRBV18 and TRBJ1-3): NAGVMQNPRHLVRRRGQEARLRCSPMKGHSHVYWYRQLPEEGLKFMVYLQKENIIDESGMPKERFSAEFPKEGPSILRIQQVVRGDSAAYFCASSPGGGISDNTIYFGEGSWLTVV.

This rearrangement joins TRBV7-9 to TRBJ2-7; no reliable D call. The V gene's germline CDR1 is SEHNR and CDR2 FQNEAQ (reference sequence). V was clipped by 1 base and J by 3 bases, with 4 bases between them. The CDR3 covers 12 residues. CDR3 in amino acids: CASSLVNYEQYF. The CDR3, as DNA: TGTGCCAGCAGCTTAGTAAACTACGAGCAGTACTTC.

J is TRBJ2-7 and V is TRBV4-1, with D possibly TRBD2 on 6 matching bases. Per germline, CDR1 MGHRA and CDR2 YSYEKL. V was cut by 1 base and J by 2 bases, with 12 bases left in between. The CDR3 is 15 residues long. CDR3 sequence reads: CASSQGGGEAYEQYF. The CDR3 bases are TGCGCCAGCAGCCAAGGAGGCGGGGAAGCCTACGAGCAGTACTTC.

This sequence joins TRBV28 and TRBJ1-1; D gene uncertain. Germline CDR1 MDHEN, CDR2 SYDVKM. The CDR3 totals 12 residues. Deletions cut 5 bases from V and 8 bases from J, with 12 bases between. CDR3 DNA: TGTGCCAGCAGTCTTCCGTGGCAGGAAGCTTTCTTT. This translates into CASSLPWQEAFF.

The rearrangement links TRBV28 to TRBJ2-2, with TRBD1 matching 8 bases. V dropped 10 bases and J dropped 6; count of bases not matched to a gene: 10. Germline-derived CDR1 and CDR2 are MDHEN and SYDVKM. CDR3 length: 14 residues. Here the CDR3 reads CAISRDRRAGELFF. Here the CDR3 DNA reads TGTGCCATCTCCCGGGACAGGAGGGCCGGGGAGCTGTTTTTT.

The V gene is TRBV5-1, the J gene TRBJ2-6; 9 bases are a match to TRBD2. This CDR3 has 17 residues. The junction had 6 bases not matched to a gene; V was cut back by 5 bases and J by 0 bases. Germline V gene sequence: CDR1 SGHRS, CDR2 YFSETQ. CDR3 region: CASRPAGGRSGANVLTF. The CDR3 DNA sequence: TGCGCCAGCAGACCAGCGGGGGGACGCTCTGGGGCCAACGTCCTGACTTTC.

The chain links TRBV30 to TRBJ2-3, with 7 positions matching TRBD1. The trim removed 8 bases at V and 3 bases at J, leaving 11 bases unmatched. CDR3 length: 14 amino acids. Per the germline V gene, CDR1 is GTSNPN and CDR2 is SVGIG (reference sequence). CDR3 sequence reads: CATSKGAMTDTQYF. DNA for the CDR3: TGTGCCACCTCGAAGGGGGCCATGACAGATACGCAGTATTTT.

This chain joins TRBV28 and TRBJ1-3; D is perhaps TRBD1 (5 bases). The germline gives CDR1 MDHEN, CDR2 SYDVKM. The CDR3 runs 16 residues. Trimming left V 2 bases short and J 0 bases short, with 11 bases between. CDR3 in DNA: TGTGCCAGCAGTTTAGACAGTGACCTCTCTGGAAACACCATATATTTT. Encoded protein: CASSLDSDLSGNTIYF.

The CDR3 sequence: CATSSSGFQPQHF. The CDR3 DNA follows: TGTGCCACCAGCAGTTCAGGGTTCCAGCCCCAGCATTTT. V gene TRBV15 combines with J gene TRBJ1-5; D perhaps matches TRBD1 (5 bases). Germline loops: CDR1 LNHNV, CDR2 YYDKDF (reference sequence). CDR3 size: 13 residues. V dropped 3 bases and J dropped 7 bases, with 10 bases sitting between them.

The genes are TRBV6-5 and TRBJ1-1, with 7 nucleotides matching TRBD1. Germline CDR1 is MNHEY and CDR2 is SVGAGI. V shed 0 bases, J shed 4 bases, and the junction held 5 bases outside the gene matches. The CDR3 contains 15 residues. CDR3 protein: CASSYSQGILTEAFF. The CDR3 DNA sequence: TGTGCCAGCAGTTACTCACAGGGGATTCTCACTGAAGCTTTCTTT.

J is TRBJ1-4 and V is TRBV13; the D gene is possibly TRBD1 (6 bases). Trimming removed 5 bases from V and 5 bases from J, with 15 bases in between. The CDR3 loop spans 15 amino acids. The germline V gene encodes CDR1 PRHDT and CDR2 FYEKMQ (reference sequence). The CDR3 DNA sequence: TGTGCCAGCAGCGAAAGGACAGTTCCCAATGAAAAACTGTTTTTT. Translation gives CASSERTVPNEKLFF.